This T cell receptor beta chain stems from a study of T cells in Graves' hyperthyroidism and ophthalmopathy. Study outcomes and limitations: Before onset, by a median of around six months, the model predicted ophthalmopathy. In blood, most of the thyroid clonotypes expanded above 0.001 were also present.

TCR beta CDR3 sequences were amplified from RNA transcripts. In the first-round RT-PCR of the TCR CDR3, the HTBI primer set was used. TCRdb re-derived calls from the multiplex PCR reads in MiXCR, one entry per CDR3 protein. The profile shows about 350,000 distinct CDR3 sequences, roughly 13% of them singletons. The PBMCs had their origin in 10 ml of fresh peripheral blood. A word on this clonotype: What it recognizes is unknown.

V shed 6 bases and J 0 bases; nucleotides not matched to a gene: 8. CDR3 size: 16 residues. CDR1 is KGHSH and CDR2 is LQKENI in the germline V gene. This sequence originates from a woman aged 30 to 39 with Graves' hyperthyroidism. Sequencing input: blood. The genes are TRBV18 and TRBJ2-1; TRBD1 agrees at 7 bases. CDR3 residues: CASSPRQGSSYNEQFF. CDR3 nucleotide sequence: TGTGCCAGCTCTCCTCGACAGGGCAGCTCCTACAATGAGCAGTTCTTC.